Following are 14 T cell receptor beta chains from one sample sequenced in a study of CD8+ T cells in alopecia areata. The time point is: mouse skin 6 weeks after grafting, around onset of hair loss. Following RNA extraction, reverse transcription yielded cDNA that acted as the sequencing template. The assay was immunoSEQ multiplex PCR, and TCRdb's table has in-frame clones only and misses some. The sample presents 4,500 to 7,000 clones, none singletons. The sequenced sample was skin, obtained at week 6. These receptors came from a C3H/HeJ mouse with alopecia areata. This line is of MHC haplotype H2-k.

Points on this clone: Genes here carry mouse names. The read is 4 residues too short to cover the CDR3 end, so that end is filled in from the germline J gene. The chain joins TRBV19 to TRBJ2-3, with 12 bases matching TRBD2. The V and J ends lost 5 bases and 2 bases, in that order; junction bases with no gene match: 6. The CDR3 is 16 residues long. The germline CDR1 and CDR2 sequences are FNHDT and SITEND (reference sequence). CDR3 region: CASSVRDWGDAETLYF. The CDR3 bases that were read are TGTGCCAGCAGCGTCCGGGACTGGGGGGATGCAGAA.

Note on this clone: Gene names and germline match the mouse. The read stops 4 residues short of the end of the CDR3; the missing end is completed from the germline J gene. The chain recombines TRBV1 with TRBJ2-5; no clear D. This CDR3 spans 12 amino acids. The V gene's germline CDR1 is NSQYPW and CDR2 LRSPGD (reference sequence). CDR3 bases read: TGCACCTGCAGTGCAGAGGGAGAC. Protein: CTCSAEGD. In full, the CDR3 is CTCSAEGDTQYF.

The sample holds a few counts of this clone. Any gene name here is a mouse gene name. The read falls 4 residues short of the CDR3 end, and the missing part is taken from the germline J gene. The gene calls are TRBV13-2 and TRBJ1-1, with D possibly TRBD1 on 6 matching bases. Germline V lookup: CDR1 NNHNN, CDR2 SYGAGS (reference sequence). Trimming stripped 2 bases from V and 0 bases from J, with 8 bases between. The CDR3 sequence is 14 residues long. The CDR3 spells CASGEKGANTEVFF. The sequenced CDR3 bases are TGTGCCAGCGGTGAAAAGGGGGCAAACACA.

Ten or more counts support this clone. The germline and genes are mouse ones. Read sequence stops 4 residues before the CDR3 end, and the germline J gene provides the missing end. The chain couples TRBV17 to TRBJ2-4, with TRBD2 as a possible D gene (7 bases). From germline, CDR1 is MNHDT and CDR2 YYDKIL. The V gene lost 1 base and the J gene lost 0 bases, with 11 bases spanning the gap. The CDR3 spans 16 residues. The CDR3 loop reads CASSRALGASQNTLYF. The DNA read from the CDR3 is TGTGCTAGCAGTAGAGCGCTGGGGGCTAGTCAAAAC.

This clone has only a few counts. Gene names are mouse gene names. The read finishes 3 residues shy of the CDR3 end, and the germline J gene is used to complete it. The chain combines TRBV19 with TRBJ1-6, with 11 bases that match TRBD1. TRBJ1-6 is filed as an ORF, its function uncertain. This CDR3 is built from 15 residues. Trimming at V came to 2 bases and at J to 9 bases, leaving 4 bases not matched to a gene. Germline assignment: CDR1 FNHDT and CDR2 SITEND (reference sequence). CDR3 region: CASSMGTGGGSPLYF. The covered CDR3 bases are TGTGCCAGCAGTATGGGGACAGGGGGTGGTTCGCCC.

There are a few counts of this clone. Gene labels here are mouse ones. Read data end 4 residues before the CDR3 end; the end is taken from the germline J gene. The chain is built from TRBV5 and TRBJ2-7, with 14 bases aligning to TRBD2. The CDR3 totals 15 residues. Per germline, CDR1 LGHNA and CDR2 YNLKQL (reference sequence). The CDR3 protein is CASSRDWGGAHEQYF. The covered CDR3 bases are TGTGCCAGCAGCCGGGACTGGGGGGGCGCTCAT.

As to this clone: Genes here carry mouse names. The read stops 4 residues short of the end of the CDR3; the missing end is completed from the germline J gene. The chain has TRBV14 and TRBJ2-4, with 11 bases that match TRBD2. Germline V lookup: CDR1 SGHDT, CDR2 FRDEAV. The CDR3 is 16 residues long. V shed 1 base, J shed 3 bases, and the junction held 4 bases outside the gene matches. CDR3 amino acids: CASSFGLGGSQNTLYF. CDR3 DNA (partial): TGTGCCAGCAGTTTCGGACTGGGGGGAAGCCAAAAC. The full variable domain, its missing parts supplied by reference TRBV14 and TRBJ2-4, is EAGVTQSPRYAVLQEGQAVSFWCDPISGHDTLYWYQQPRDQGPQLLVYFRDEAVIDNSQLPSDRFSAVRPKGTNSTLKIQSAKQGDTATYLCASSFGLGGSQNTLYFGAGTRLSVL.

The table lists this clone with many counts. The germline and genes are mouse ones. Sequencing ends 4 residues short of the CDR3 end; the germline J gene provides the rest. The gene calls are TRBV1 and TRBJ2-4, with 10 bases aligning to TRBD2. The germline gives CDR1 NSQYPW, CDR2 LRSPGD (reference sequence). The CDR3 totals 16 residues. The ends lost 1 base at V and 1 base at J; junction bases unmatched: 2. CDR3 region: CTCSAVLGGRQNTLYF. The CDR3 bases that were read are TGCACCTGCAGTGCAGTCCTGGGGGGGCGTCAAAAC.

This clone was counted between two and nine times. Here the gene names and germline are mouse. The read comes to an end 4 residues before the CDR3 does, leaving the germline J gene to fill in the end. The V gene is TRBV13-1, the J gene TRBJ1-1; a possible D gene is TRBD1 (5 bases). Between the trimmed V and J ends, which lost 3 bases and 0 bases, there was a span of 9 bases. This CDR3 comprises 14 residues. Germline V gene sequence: CDR1 NSHNY, CDR2 SYGAGN. Incomplete CDR3 DNA: TGTGCCAGCAGTGGGGGGGTTGCAAACACA. Residues: CASSGGVANT. The whole CDR3 region reads CASSGGVANTEVFF.

This clone was seen a few times. Gene names denote mouse genes. The read terminates 4 residues ahead of where the CDR3 ends, so the germline J gene completes it. V gene TRBV14 combines with J gene TRBJ2-1, with TRBD2 matching 12 bases. The CDR3 extends over 15 amino acids. V gave up 1 base and J gave up 6 bases; unmatched junction bases: 2. The V gene's germline CDR1 is SGHDT and CDR2 FRDEAV. The CDR3 bases that were read are TGTGCCAGCAGTTTCGGGACTGGGGGGTTTGCT. It specifies CASSFGTGGFA. The CDR3 in full is CASSFGTGGFAEQFF.

On this clone itself: Germline and genes: mouse. Read data end 4 residues before the CDR3 end; the end is taken from the germline J gene. The rearrangement joins TRBV19 to TRBJ2-1; 10 bases line up with TRBD1. The CDR3 has 14 residues. V gave up 3 bases and J gave up 6 bases; unmatched junction bases: 3. Germline V lookup: CDR1 FNHDT, CDR2 SITEND (reference sequence). The part of the CDR3 DNA that was read is TGTGCCAGCAGTACCGGGACAGGGGCTGCT. It yields the protein CASSTGTGAA. The full-length CDR3 reads as CASSTGTGAAEQFF.

This clone is termed medium-sized. Mouse germline and gene names are used. The observed sequence ends 4 residues before the CDR3 terminus, with the missing tail filled in from the germline J gene. The J gene is TRBJ2-2, the V gene TRBV13-1; 13 bases fit TRBD2. The CDR3 consists of 17 residues. V gave up 2 bases and J gave up 1 base; unmatched junction bases: 2. Germline V CDR1 and CDR2: NSHNY, SYGAGN. The chain's CDR3 is CASSEGLGGRNTGQLYF. CDR3 DNA, as far as it was read: TGTGCCAGCAGTGAGGGACTGGGGGGGAGAAACACCGGG.

This clone was seen a few times. All gene names here are mouse names. The read terminates 4 residues before the CDR3 end, so the remaining end is supplied by the germline J gene. The V gene is TRBV13-1, the J gene TRBJ2-7; 9 bases agree with TRBD2. Germline V gives CDR1 NSHNY, CDR2 SYGAGN. With V trimmed by 5 bases and J by 3 bases, 0 bases remained unmatched. This CDR3 has 12 residues. This CDR3 reads CASRTGGYEQYF. Incomplete CDR3 DNA: TGTGCCAGCAGGACTGGGGGCTAT.

On this clone: Genes here carry mouse names. The CDR3 extends 4 residues past the end of the read, so its final part is completed from the germline J gene. This rearrangement joins TRBV13-2 to TRBJ1-2; TRBD1 matches 10 bases. Germline V gene lookup returns CDR1 NNHNN and CDR2 SYGAGS (reference sequence). V trimming: 3 bases; J trimming: 2 bases; junction bases outside the gene matches: 4. The CDR3 is 15 amino acids. Incomplete CDR3 DNA: TGTGCCAGCGGTGCTCCGGGACAGGGGAACTCC. This codes for CASGAPGQGNS. The complete CDR3 sequence is CASGAPGQGNSDYTF.